Below are 29 T cell receptor beta chains sequenced from a single sample in a study of T cells in Graves' hyperthyroidism and ophthalmopathy. TCR beta CDR3 region amplification was performed from RNA transcripts. First-round RT-PCR of the TCR CDR3 relied on the HTBI primer set. TCRdb passed the multiplex PCR reads through MiXCR, listing each CDR3 protein once. The sample holds some 550,000 distinct CDR3 sequences, less than 25% seen once. Sequenced input: blood. These receptors all come from a man between 18 and 29 years old with Graves' hyperthyroidism.

This clonotype was seen repeatedly, ten times or more. This chain connects TRBV7-9 to TRBJ1-1, with no clear D. This CDR3 comprises 14 residues. Germline lookup yields CDR1 SEHNR and CDR2 FQNEAQ (reference sequence). Trimming shortened V by 4 bases and J by 1 base, and 10 bases separated the two germline ends. CDR3 bases: TGTGCCAGCAGCTCATCGCAGGCGAACACTGAAGCTTTCTTT. Translated: CASSSSQANTEAFF.

The V call is TRBV14, the J call TRBJ2-7; no clear D. The CDR3 spans 15 residues. CDR1 SGHDN and CDR2 FVKESK come from the germline V gene. Trimming left V 4 bases short and J 0 bases short, with 13 bases between. In DNA form, the CDR3 reads TGTGCCAGCAGCCCCAGAGGAGATCCCTCCTACGAGCAGTACTTC. This encodes CASSPRGDPSYEQYF.

The chain recombines TRBV6-5 with TRBJ2-1; D unclear. From germline, CDR1 is MNHEY and CDR2 SVGAGI. Trimming removed 0 bases from V and 4 bases from J, with 4 bases in between. This CDR3 is 13 amino acids long. The CDR3 spells CASSYSAYNEQFF. The CDR3 region has the DNA TGTGCCAGCAGTTACTCGGCTTACAATGAGCAGTTCTTC.

The sample holds a few counts of this clonotype. The V and J genes are TRBV27 and TRBJ1-2; D is possibly TRBD1 (6 bases). Germline V lookup: CDR1 MNHEY, CDR2 SMNVEV (reference sequence). V was trimmed by 5 bases and J by 5 bases, leaving 12 bases between them. This CDR3 spans 13 amino acids. In DNA form, the CDR3 reads TGTGCCAGCAGTCCCCGGGGGCCTTATGGCTACACCTTC. It yields the protein CASSPRGPYGYTF.

In this sample, this clonotype turned up many times. The V gene is TRBV28, the J gene TRBJ2-7, with D possibly TRBD2 on 5 matching bases. Germline assignment: CDR1 MDHEN and CDR2 SYDVKM. V lost 7 bases, J lost 2 bases, and 15 bases lay in between. CDR3 length: 14 residues. The CDR3 region is CASKSPGKPYEQYF. As DNA, the CDR3 is TGTGCCAGCAAGTCCCCCGGGAAGCCCTACGAGCAGTACTTC. Full variable domain (rest looked up from reference TRBV28 and TRBJ2-7): DVKVTQSSRYLVKRTGEKVFLECVQDMDHENMFWYRQDPGLGLRLIYFSYDVKMKEKGDIPEGYSVSREKKERFSLILESASTNQTSMYLCASKSPGKPYEQYFGPGTRLTVT.

In this sample, this clonotype turned up many times. CDR3 DNA sequence: TGTGCCTGGAGTGTAGGGGTGCGCACTGAAGCTTTCTTT. Translation: CAWSVGVRTEAFF. The chain combines TRBV30 with TRBJ1-1; maybe TRBD1 (5 bases). Trimming removed 0 bases at V and 4 bases at J, with 9 bases between. The CDR3 is 13 amino acids. Germline CDR1 is GTSNPN and CDR2 is SVGIG (reference sequence).

This chain connects TRBV27 to TRBJ1-6; D gene ambiguous. The V and J ends lost 5 bases and 1 base respectively, with 9 bases between them. This CDR3 is built from 15 residues. The germline V gene encodes CDR1 MNHEY and CDR2 SMNVEV (reference sequence). This CDR3 is CASSPLGSYNSPLHF. The CDR3 nucleotides are TGTGCCAGCAGTCCGCTGGGGTCCTATAATTCACCCCTCCACTTT.

V usage is TRBV2 and J usage is TRBJ2-7; no clear D gene. The V end lost 8 bases, the J end lost 0 bases, and 14 bases lay between the germline ends. Germline V gives CDR1 SNHLY, CDR2 FYNNEI. The CDR3 is 14 amino acids. The DNA of the CDR3 is TGTGCCAGCCTCCAGGTAATAAGCTCCTACGAGCAGTACTTC. This gives the protein CASLQVISSYEQYF. Based on the CDR3 plus reference TRBV2 and TRBJ2-7, the full variable domain is EPEVTQTPSHQVTQMGQEVILRCVPISNHLYFYWYRQILGQKVEFLVSFYNNEISEKSEIFDDQFSVERPDGSNFTLKIRSTKLEDSAMYFCASLQVISSYEQYFGPGTRLTVT.

This clonotype appeared many times. This chain uses TRBV12-3 or TRBV12-4 with TRBJ2-5; a possible D gene is TRBD2 (6 bases). Trimming cost V 7 bases and J 0 bases, with 9 bases left between them. This CDR3 contains 13 residues. This CDR3 reads CASKGGHQETQYF. In DNA, the CDR3 is TGTGCCAGCAAAGGAGGGCACCAAGAGACCCAGTACTTC.

This clonotype came up many times. The chain is built from TRBV2 and TRBJ2-4; 10 positions match TRBD2. Germline V gene sequence: CDR1 SNHLY, CDR2 FYNNEI. The trim removed 6 bases at V and 0 bases at J, leaving 14 bases unmatched. The CDR3 length is 19 residues. CDR3 nucleotide sequence: TGTGCCAGCAGCCCCCGGCTAGCGGGGGTTCCCTTAGCCAAAAACATTCAGTACTTC. Encoded protein: CASSPRLAGVPLAKNIQYF.

As regards this clonotype: Mismatch with germline at one junction end may stem from a read error. The CDR3 region is CASSPTNTGELLF. CDR3 sequence (DNA): TGCGCCAGCAGCCCAACAAACACCGGGGAGCTGCTTTTT. The J gene is TRBJ2-2, the V gene TRBV5-1, with a possible D match to TRBD2 (5 bases). This CDR3 region has 13 residues. The germline gives CDR1 SGHRS, CDR2 YFSETQ.

For this clonotype: A much more abundant neighbour one base away suggests this may be a read error. The rearrangement joins TRBV6-1 to TRBJ2-2; 10 bases agree with TRBD1. After removal of 6 bases from V and 9 bases from J, the junction contained 10 bases not matched to a gene. CDR1 and CDR2 from the germline V gene are MNHNS and SASEGT. The CDR3 runs 15 residues. The CDR3 DNA reads as TGTGCCAGCAGCGGAGACAGGGGGCCCGCCTGGGAGCTGTTTTTT. Translating it yields CASSGDRGPAWELFF.

There are many counts of this clonotype. This rearrangement joins TRBV4-1 to TRBJ2-7, with TRBD1 as a possible D gene (5 bases). Germline lookup yields CDR1 MGHRA and CDR2 YSYEKL. The CDR3 covers 14 residues. The V gene lost 0 bases and the J gene lost 5 bases, with 11 bases spanning the gap. The CDR3 reads CASSQEIRVHEQYF. The CDR3 region has the DNA TGCGCCAGCAGCCAAGAGATCAGGGTCCACGAGCAGTACTTC.

This sequence joins TRBV4-1 and TRBJ1-1, with TRBD1 matching over 9 bases. CDR3 length equals 15 residues. CDR1 and CDR2 (germline): MGHRA, YSYEKL. With V trimmed by 0 bases and J by 3 bases, 2 bases remained unmatched. The chain's CDR3 is CASSQEDRGDTEAFF. The DNA of the CDR3 is TGCGCCAGCAGCCAAGAGGACAGGGGTGACACTGAAGCTTTCTTT.

This clonotype was detected only once. The J gene is TRBJ1-1, the V gene TRBV6-1, with 9 bases fitting TRBD1. The CDR3 loop spans 14 amino acids. CDR1 MNHNS and CDR2 SASEGT come from the germline V gene. Unmatched junction bases numbered 8, after V lost 7 bases and J lost 5 bases. The CDR3 reads CASTRGQGNTEAFF. CDR3 DNA sequence: TGTGCCAGCACCAGGGGACAGGGAAATACTGAAGCTTTCTTT.

The rearrangement joins TRBV10-3 to TRBJ1-5; D possibly corresponds to TRBD1 (5 bases). V was trimmed by 7 bases and J by 4 bases, leaving 11 bases between them. CDR3 size: 13 residues. The germline V gene has CDR1 ENHRY and CDR2 SYGVKD. The CDR3 coding sequence is TGTGCCATCAAGCAGGGAGAAAATCAGCCCCAGCATTTT. It specifies CAIKQGENQPQHF.

The chain couples TRBV19 to TRBJ2-7; D is perhaps TRBD2 (5 bases). The V gene's germline CDR1 is LNHDA and CDR2 SQIVND (reference sequence). CDR3 length: 14 amino acids. V dropped 6 bases and J dropped 3 bases, with 15 bases sitting between them. For the CDR3, the DNA is TGTGCCAGTAGAGACTACAAGAAGAGCTACGAGCAGTACTTC. It is translated as CASRDYKKSYEQYF.

The chain carries TRBV28 and TRBJ1-5; D is perhaps TRBD1 (6 bases). Trimming stripped 2 bases from V and 5 bases from J, with 25 bases between. Germline CDR1 is MDHEN and CDR2 is SYDVKM. This CDR3 has 19 amino acids. CDR3 protein: CASSLDPKRGTGYHQPQHF. In DNA form, the CDR3 reads TGTGCCAGCAGTTTAGACCCTAAGAGGGGTACAGGGTATCATCAGCCCCAGCATTTT.

This clonotype occurred many times. This chain connects TRBV14 to TRBJ2-7; 10 positions match TRBD1. This CDR3 is 14 amino acids long. CDR1 SGHDN and CDR2 FVKESK come from the germline V gene. The V and J ends lost 8 bases and 2 bases, in that order; junction bases with no gene match: 6. Written as DNA, the CDR3 is TGTGCCAGCGGCACCGGGACAGGGGCCTACGAGCAGTACTTC. Encoded protein: CASGTGTGAYEQYF.

In its sample, this clonotype was seen many times. The DNA of the CDR3 is TGTGCCAGCAGCTATACAATAGCGGGGGAAGAGACCCAGTACTTC. It yields the protein CASSYTIAGEETQYF. V is TRBV7-8 and J is TRBJ2-5; 9 bases map to TRBD2. CDR1 and CDR2 (germline): SGHVS, FQNEAQ. After removal of 4 bases from V and 3 bases from J, the junction contained 6 bases not matched to a gene. This CDR3 is built from 15 residues.

This clonotype was found many times. The V gene is TRBV12-3 or TRBV12-4, the J gene TRBJ2-4, with D hard to call. The CDR3 is 12 amino acids. V was shortened by 1 base and J by 6 bases, with 4 bases between the two germline ends. The CDR3 coding sequence is TGTGCCAGCAGTTTAGTGAGAAACATTCAGTACTTC. Translating gives CASSLVRNIQYF.

Ten or more counts support this clonotype. V is TRBV9 and J is TRBJ1-5; no firm D call. The CDR3 covers 15 residues. The V and J ends lost 0 bases and 7 bases respectively, with 14 bases between them. CDR1 SGDLS and CDR2 YYNGEE come from the germline V gene. The CDR3 coding sequence is TGTGCCAGCAGCGTAGACCCGGGAGAAGGACAGCCCCAGCATTTT. This gives the protein CASSVDPGEGQPQHF. Supplemented by reference TRBV9 and TRBJ1-5, the full variable domain reads DSGVTQTPKHLITATGQRVTLRCSPRSGDLSVYWYQQSLDQGLQFLIQYYNGEERAKGNILERFSAQQFPDLHSELNLSSLELGDSALYFCASSVDPGEGQPQHFGDGTRLSIL.

This clonotype was counted at least ten times. This sequence joins TRBV7-9 and TRBJ1-1; the D gene is possibly TRBD1 (6 bases). Germline CDR1 is SEHNR and CDR2 is FQNEAQ (reference sequence). The CDR3 has 13 residues. V dropped 8 bases and J dropped 1 base, with 11 bases sitting between them. CDR3 loop: CASVWTENTEAFF. CDR3 nucleotides: TGTGCCAGCGTGTGGACAGAGAACACTGAAGCTTTCTTT.

V is TRBV5-1 and J is TRBJ2-5; possible D gene TRBD1, 6 bases. The V gene lost 1 base and the J gene lost 3 bases, with 10 bases spanning the gap. Germline V gene lookup returns CDR1 SGHRS and CDR2 YFSETQ. The CDR3 has 14 residues. This chain's CDR3 is CASSLWGQEETQYF. In nucleotides, the CDR3 is TGCGCCAGCAGCTTGTGGGGGCAGGAAGAGACCCAGTACTTC.

In its sample, this clonotype was seen many times. The chain is built from TRBV12-3 or TRBV12-4 and TRBJ1-2; D is unclear. CDR3 length: 14 residues. V lost 0 bases and J 5 bases, leaving 10 bases between the germline ends. DNA for the CDR3: TGTGCCAGCAGTTTAGCGGCCAGGCTTTATGGCTACACCTTC. Translation: CASSLAARLYGYTF.

This clonotype showed up just a few times. The chain uses TRBV11-2 and TRBJ1-1, with TRBD1 matching over 8 bases. The V and J ends lost 7 bases and 3 bases, in that order; junction bases with no gene match: 16. The length of the CDR3 is 17 residues. The V gene's germline CDR1 is SGHAT and CDR2 FQNNGV. The CDR3 region is CASNMAPRGRLDTEAFF. Here the CDR3 DNA reads TGTGCCAGCAACATGGCACCCAGGGGGCGCCTGGACACTGAAGCTTTCTTT.

This clonotype was detected many times. The V and J genes are TRBV20-1 and TRBJ1-2; D not certain. Germline lookup yields CDR1 DFQATT and CDR2 SNEGSKA (reference sequence). The V end was cut by 0 bases, the J end by 3 bases, with 11 bases between. The CDR3 runs to 14 residues. The CDR3 is CSARDPDTYYGYTF. The DNA of the CDR3 is TGCAGTGCTAGAGATCCCGACACTTACTATGGCTACACCTTC.

Of note for this clonotype: This sequence may be a read error, since a much larger clone differs from it by one base. The V call is TRBV11-2, the J call TRBJ1-1; D may be TRBD1 (6 bases). Germline CDR1 reads SGHAT; CDR2 reads FQNNGV. There are 15 residues in the CDR3. The CDR3 coding sequence is TGTGCCAGCAGCTCCAAGGACAGCTTGAACACTGAAGCTTGCTTT. Amino acids: CASSSKDSLNTEACF.

This clonotype has at least ten counts. The gene calls are TRBV12-3 or TRBV12-4 and TRBJ1-2; 7 nucleotides agree with TRBD1. There are 15 residues in the CDR3. The J segment lost 10 bases and the V segment lost 4 bases, leaving 15 bases of the junction unmatched. CDR3 in DNA: TGTGCCAGCAGTTACTCAGGTCCACAGGGGACCGCCTACACCTTC. This gives the protein CASSYSGPQGTAYTF.